This TCR beta chain was sequenced during a study of long-term antiretroviral therapy in people with HIV. Germline CDR1 reads LGHNA; CDR2 reads YNFKEQ. There are 17 residues in the CDR3. V lost 0 bases, J lost 1 base, and 1 base stayed unmatched. The study, taken as a whole, reports: Clones that had undergone expansion before ART prevailed in the repertoire throughout all time points.

The sample holds one count of this clone. Its antigen remains unidentified. Without exception, participants with HIV were treated in the United States. The immunoSEQ assay was v3.0, run at survey level. This table comes from immunoSEQ multiplex PCR, and its TCRdb copy is limited to in-frame clones, with some not included. The table records 25,000 to 35,000 clones, 65% to 85% of them present only once. V usage is TRBV4-2 and J usage is TRBJ2-2; 11 nucleotides line up with TRBD2. This clonotype was sampled from a woman in her forties or fifties with HIV. Source: unsorted PBMCs, taken 3.1 years after starting antiretroviral therapy. The CDR3 here is CASSQDLAGGNTGELFF. CDR3 in DNA: TGTGCCAGCAGCCAAGACCTAGCGGGGGGGAACACCGGGGAGCTGTTTTTT.